The T cell receptor (beta chain) under discussion was sequenced for a study of sequential checkpoint blockade in melanoma. Study overall: DNA from 70 to 95 pretreatment tumor samples underwent TCRβ immunosequencing. Study-wide points: Pretreatment TIL clonality tracked with response in the nivolumab-first arm.

The sample's treatment: randomized to nivolumab then ipilimumab (arm A) or the reverse (arm B). TCRdb keeps only in-frame clones here, not all; method: immunoSEQ multiplex PCR. The table includes 3,000 to 4,000 clones, approximately 15% detected once. The CDR3 spans 15 residues. Germline values: CDR1 SGHNT, CDR2 YENEEA. With V trimmed by 5 bases and J by 5 bases, 10 bases remained unmatched. This clone came up many times. The antigen is undetermined. This chain links TRBV11-3 with TRBJ2-7; 9 nucleotides align to TRBD1. This sample comprised tumor tissue (inferred from file names), obtained from a patient given nivolumab and ipilimumab in sequence. This sequence originates from a human donor with melanoma. The CDR3 DNA reads TGTGCCAGCAGCGGACCGGGACAGGGTACCGACGAGCAGTACTTC. It translates to CASSGPGQGTDEQYF.